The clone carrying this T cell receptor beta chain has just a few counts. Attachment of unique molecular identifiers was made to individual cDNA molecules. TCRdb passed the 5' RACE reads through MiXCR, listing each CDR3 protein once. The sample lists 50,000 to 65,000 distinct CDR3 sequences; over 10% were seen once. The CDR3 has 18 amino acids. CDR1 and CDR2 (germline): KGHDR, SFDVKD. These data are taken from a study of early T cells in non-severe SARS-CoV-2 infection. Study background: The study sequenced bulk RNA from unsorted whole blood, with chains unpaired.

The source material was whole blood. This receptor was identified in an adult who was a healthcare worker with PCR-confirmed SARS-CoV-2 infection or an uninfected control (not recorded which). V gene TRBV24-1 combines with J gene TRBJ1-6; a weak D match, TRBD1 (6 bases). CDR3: CASMRQGWTSSYNSPLHF. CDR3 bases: TGTGCTTCCATGCGGCAGGGGTGGACCAGCTCCTATAATTCACCCCTCCACTTT.